Following are 30 T cell receptor beta chains from one sample sequenced in a study of cytotoxic CD8 clonotypes in ibrutinib-treated CLL. This table comes from immunoSEQ multiplex PCR, and its TCRdb copy is limited to in-frame clones, with some not included. The sample carries around 310,000 clones, around four fifths recorded once. This material consisted of PBMCs, taken before ibrutinib treatment. The receptor set was obtained from a human donor with chronic lymphocytic leukemia.

The CDR3, as DNA: TGTGCCAGCAGCTCCTATCTGGACGAGCAGTTCTTC. Amino acid sequence: CASSSYLDEQFF. This chain uses TRBV7-9 with TRBJ2-1; D remains ambiguous. The V gene lost 4 bases and the J gene lost 10 bases, with 11 bases spanning the gap. The CDR3 has 12 residues. Germline values: CDR1 SEHNR, CDR2 FQNEAQ (reference sequence).

Only a few counts were recorded for this clone. The chain combines TRBV9 with TRBJ2-1, with 8 bases that match TRBD2. The germline gives CDR1 SGDLS, CDR2 YYNGEE. After removal of 7 bases from V and 3 bases from J, the junction contained 9 bases not matched to a gene. This CDR3 has 15 residues. The CDR3 region has the DNA TGTGCCAGCTCCGGAGGTAGCGGGATCTACAATGAGCAGTTCTTC. It translates to CASSGGSGIYNEQFF.

J is TRBJ1-2 and V is TRBV4-3, with 7 bases fitting TRBD1. This CDR3 comprises 15 residues. Germline CDR1 reads LGHNA; CDR2 reads YSLEER. The V segment lost 1 base and the J segment 3 bases; nucleotides outside the gene matches: 5. CDR3: CASSQGLGQHYGYTF. CDR3 coding DNA: TGCGCCAGCAGCCAAGGATTGGGACAGCACTATGGCTACACCTTC.

The genes are TRBV5-5 and TRBJ2-7; tentative D call: TRBD1 (5 bases). CDR3 length: 13 residues. CDR1 and CDR2 from the germline V gene are SGHKS and YYEKEE (reference sequence). V lost 2 bases to trimming and J lost 3 bases, with 9 bases between them. The CDR3 region has the DNA TGTGCCAGCAGCTTAGGACAAATCTACGAGCAGTACTTC. It yields the protein CASSLGQIYEQYF.

The rearrangement links TRBV7-8 to TRBJ2-2; D is perhaps TRBD1 (5 bases). The CDR3 runs to 14 residues. V was pared by 3 bases and J by 7 bases, with 12 bases between. Germline CDR1 SGHVS, CDR2 FQNEAQ. DNA for the CDR3: TGTGCCAGCAGCTTTTTGCAGGGTTTCGGGGAGCTGTTTTTT. Its translation: CASSFLQGFGELFF.

The sample holds one count of this clone. The chain combines TRBV6-5 with TRBJ2-7, with 8 bases lining up with TRBD1. Germline V gene sequence: CDR1 MNHEY, CDR2 SVGAGI. The CDR3 length is 15 residues. Trimming at V came to 2 bases and at J to 7 bases, leaving 10 bases not matched to a gene. CDR3 in amino acids: CASSYTSRGLGEQYF. As DNA, the CDR3 is TGTGCCAGCAGTTACACCAGCAGGGGGCTGGGGGAGCAGTACTTC.

The rearrangement links TRBV7-2 to TRBJ1-5; D is unresolved. The CDR3 has 15 amino acids. CDR1 SGHTA and CDR2 FQGNSA come from the germline V gene. V was cut by 2 bases and J by 2 bases, with 10 bases left in between. The DNA for the CDR3 is TGTGCCAGCAGCTTACGGCCAGGAGGCAATCAGCCCCAGCATTTT. Translating gives CASSLRPGGNQPQHF.

The chain uses TRBV14 and TRBJ1-2, with 7 bases that match TRBD1. Trimming at V came to 4 bases and at J to 13 bases, leaving 6 bases not matched to a gene. The CDR3 spans 11 residues. The germline V gene encodes CDR1 SGHDN and CDR2 FVKESK. In nucleotides, the CDR3 is TGTGCCAGCAGCCCCACAGGGGACCCCACCTTC. This gives the protein CASSPTGDPTF.

This clone was seen a handful of times. The chain has TRBV6-1 and TRBJ1-1, with a possible D match to TRBD1 (6 bases). CDR3 length: 13 amino acids. V was trimmed by 6 bases and J by 8 bases, leaving 16 bases between them. Per germline, CDR1 MNHNS and CDR2 SASEGT. The CDR3 nucleotides read TGTGCCAGCAGGGGGCAGGGGAAAGGGGAAGCTTTCTTT. Translated: CASRGQGKGEAFF.

The rearrangement uses TRBV7-9 and TRBJ2-2; D gene ambiguous. From germline, CDR1 is SEHNR and CDR2 FQNEAQ (reference sequence). The CDR3 spans 14 residues. V lost 5 bases, J lost 7 bases, and 14 bases lay in between. The CDR3 sequence: CASSLSATGGELFF. Written as DNA, the CDR3 is TGTGCCAGCAGCCTCTCGGCCACCGGCGGGGAGCTGTTTTTT.

The CDR3 bases are TGTGCCTGGGATAAAAATTACGAGCAGTACTTC. Its protein product is CAWDKNYEQYF. V gene TRBV30 combines with J gene TRBJ2-7; D remains unclear. CDR3 size: 11 residues. The V end was cut by 5 bases, the J end by 4 bases, with 9 bases between. The germline V gene encodes CDR1 GTSNPN and CDR2 SVGIG (reference sequence).

V usage is TRBV15 and J usage is TRBJ2-3, with D hard to call. The germline V gene encodes CDR1 LNHNV and CDR2 YYDKDF (reference sequence). The CDR3 contains 14 residues. V was pared by 6 bases and J by 0 bases, with 10 bases between. The CDR3 loop is CATRLGPSTDTQYF. The CDR3 nucleotides read TGTGCCACCAGGCTTGGCCCTAGCACAGATACGCAGTATTTT.

The J gene is TRBJ2-7, the V gene TRBV4-3; 10 bases are shared with TRBD2. Trimming removed 1 base from V and 0 bases from J; junction bases left unmatched: 12. The CDR3 is 19 residues long. CDR1 is LGHNA and CDR2 is YSLEER in the germline V gene. CDR3 coding DNA: TGCGCCAGCAGCCAAGGTTTCCTAGCGGGAGTTCCGAGCTCCTACGAGCAGTACTTC. Translation gives CASSQGFLAGVPSSYEQYF.

The chain links TRBV21-1 to TRBJ2-5. TRBV21-1 is recorded as a pseudogene. The CDR3 has 11 residues. In nucleotides, the CDR3 is TGTGCCAGCAGCAAGCAAGAGACCCAGTACTTC. Its protein is CASSKQETQYF.

A single count supports this clone. The DNA of the CDR3 is TGTGCCAGCAGCCGACTAGCGGGAGTGGCTGGGGCCAACGTCCTGACTTTC. Residues: CASSRLAGVAGANVLTF. The rearrangement uses TRBV9 and TRBJ2-6; 12 positions match TRBD2. CDR1 and CDR2 (germline): SGDLS, YYNGEE. The CDR3 runs 17 residues. V gave up 4 bases and J gave up 2 bases; unmatched junction bases: 4.

The chain has TRBV5-6 and TRBJ2-1, with TRBD2 matching over 8 bases. Germline CDR1 reads SGHDT; CDR2 reads YYEEEE. Trimming cost V 1 base and J 7 bases; bases outside gene matches: 10. CDR3 length: 16 residues. The CDR3 region is CASSLLASGRSNEQFF. CDR3 bases: TGTGCCAGCAGCTTGTTGGCTAGCGGGCGTTCGAATGAGCAGTTCTTC.

This clone occurred once. The genes are TRBV28 and TRBJ1-3; possibly TRBD1 for D (6 bases). V gave up 7 bases and J gave up 4 bases, with 11 bases separating them. The length of the CDR3 is 13 residues. In germline, CDR1 is MDHEN, CDR2 SYDVKM. The CDR3 spells CASNTGSGNTIYF. The CDR3 DNA reads TGTGCCAGCAATACAGGGTCCGGAAACACCATATATTTT.

The chain uses TRBV27 and TRBJ2-1, with 7 bases identical to TRBD2. V gave up 3 bases and J gave up 2 bases; unmatched junction bases: 7. This CDR3 comprises 16 residues. The germline CDR1 and CDR2 sequences are MNHEY and SMNVEV (reference sequence). DNA of the CDR3: TGTGCCAGCAGTTTCACTAGCGCTAGGGCCTACAATGAGCAGTTCTTC. This gives the protein CASSFTSARAYNEQFF.

The V call is TRBV10-3, the J call TRBJ2-1; 12 nucleotides align to TRBD2. Germline assignment: CDR1 ENHRY and CDR2 SYGVKD. The CDR3 extends over 16 amino acids. J lost 7 bases, V lost 3 bases, and 7 bases had no gene match. CDR3 sequence reads: CAISDTGLAGSNEQFF. DNA for the CDR3: TGTGCCATCAGTGACACCGGACTAGCGGGATCTAATGAGCAGTTCTTC.

V gene TRBV9 combines with J gene TRBJ2-7; D is perhaps TRBD2 (6 bases). Trimming cost V 0 bases and J 0 bases, with 10 bases left between them. Germline-derived CDR1 and CDR2 are SGDLS and YYNGEE. CDR3 size: 15 residues. The CDR3 DNA sequence: TGTGCCAGCAGCGTAGTGGCGGGACCCTCCTACGAGCAGTACTTC. Translated, it gives CASSVVAGPSYEQYF.

This chain joins TRBV2 and TRBJ2-7, with 8 bases matching TRBD1. Germline V CDR1 and CDR2: SNHLY, FYNNEI. The J segment lost 4 bases and the V segment lost 7 bases, leaving 6 bases of the junction unmatched. The CDR3 is made up of 13 amino acids. CDR3 sequence reads: CASKGQGAYEQYF. CDR3 coding DNA: TGTGCCAGCAAAGGCCAGGGGGCTTACGAGCAGTACTTC.

The V and J genes are TRBV7-9 and TRBJ2-5, with 9 bases identical to TRBD1. J was trimmed by 5 bases and V by 5 bases; bases with no gene match: 6. CDR1 is SEHNR, CDR2 FQNEAQ, per germline (reference sequence). This CDR3 has 14 residues. The CDR3 coding sequence is TGTGCCAGCAGCCGTACAGGGGGCGAGGAGACCCAGTACTTC. Residues: CASSRTGGEETQYF.

This sequence joins TRBV5-1 and TRBJ2-7; the match to TRBD2 covers 15 bases. V gave up 4 bases and J gave up 3 bases; unmatched junction bases: 2. The CDR3 has 15 residues. The germline CDR1 and CDR2 sequences are SGHRS and YFSETQ. The CDR3 DNA reads TGCGCCAGCAGCCGGACTAGCGGGAGGGACTACGAGCAGTACTTC. It encodes CASSRTSGRDYEQYF.

The rearrangement links TRBV6-1 to TRBJ2-7; 8 positions agree with TRBD2. In germline, CDR1 is MNHNS, CDR2 SASEGT. This CDR3 is built from 17 residues. After removal of 0 bases from V and 2 bases from J, the junction contained 9 bases not matched to a gene. The CDR3 is CASSEAAGGYRAYEQYF. In DNA form, the CDR3 reads TGTGCCAGCAGTGAAGCTGCGGGGGGCTACAGAGCCTACGAGCAGTACTTC.

V and J are TRBV4-3 and TRBJ2-5; D might be TRBD2 (5 bases). Germline lookup yields CDR1 LGHNA and CDR2 YSLEER. V was clipped by 2 bases and J by 2 bases, with 9 bases between them. The CDR3 has 14 residues. The CDR3 here is CASSQNPGQETQYF. The DNA of the CDR3 is TGCGCCAGCAGCCAAAACCCGGGGCAAGAGACCCAGTACTTC.

This chain joins TRBV5-1 and TRBJ2-7; 8 bases align to TRBD1. The J call is in doubt because the DNA end fits TRBJ2-5 better. Germline values: CDR1 SGHRS, CDR2 YFSETQ. The CDR3 sequence is 15 residues long. The CDR3 is CASSRTGRSQETQYF. In DNA form, the CDR3 reads TGCGCCAGCAGCCGGACAGGGCGTTCCCAAGAGACCCAGTACTTC.

The table lists this clone with many counts. V is TRBV15 and J is TRBJ1-1, with no clear D. V gave up 1 base and J gave up 0 bases, with 3 bases separating them. The V gene's germline CDR1 is LNHNV and CDR2 YYDKDF (reference sequence). This CDR3 spans 13 amino acids. The chain's CDR3 is CATSRGVNTEAFF. The DNA for the CDR3 is TGTGCCACCAGCAGAGGAGTGAACACTGAAGCTTTCTTT.

This clone was detected a few times. The gene calls are TRBV20-1 and TRBJ1-5, with unresolved D. Trimming pared 5 bases from V and 9 bases from J, leaving 8 bases between. Germline assignment: CDR1 DFQATT and CDR2 SNEGSKA (reference sequence). The CDR3 is 10 amino acids. The CDR3 is CSAPLGPQHF. CDR3 DNA: TGCAGTGCTCCCTTAGGGCCCCAGCATTTT.

The genes are TRBV7-2 and TRBJ2-7; 9 positions agree with TRBD2. Gene TRBJ2-1 matches the end of the DNA better, so the J call may be wrong. Germline assignment: CDR1 SGHTA and CDR2 FQGNSA. CDR3 length: 16 amino acids. The CDR3 loop is CASSPQVGLASNEQFF. The CDR3 DNA sequence: TGTGCCAGCAGCCCCCAAGTCGGACTAGCGTCTAATGAGCAGTTCTTC.

The J gene is TRBJ1-2, the V gene TRBV6-6; 7 bases map to TRBD1. V lost 7 bases and J lost 6; bases outside the gene matches: 11. Germline V gives CDR1 MNHNY, CDR2 SVGAGI (reference sequence). The CDR3 is 14 residues long. The CDR3 is CASTTDRSYNGYTF. In nucleotides, the CDR3 is TGTGCCAGCACGACGGACAGGAGTTACAATGGCTACACCTTC.